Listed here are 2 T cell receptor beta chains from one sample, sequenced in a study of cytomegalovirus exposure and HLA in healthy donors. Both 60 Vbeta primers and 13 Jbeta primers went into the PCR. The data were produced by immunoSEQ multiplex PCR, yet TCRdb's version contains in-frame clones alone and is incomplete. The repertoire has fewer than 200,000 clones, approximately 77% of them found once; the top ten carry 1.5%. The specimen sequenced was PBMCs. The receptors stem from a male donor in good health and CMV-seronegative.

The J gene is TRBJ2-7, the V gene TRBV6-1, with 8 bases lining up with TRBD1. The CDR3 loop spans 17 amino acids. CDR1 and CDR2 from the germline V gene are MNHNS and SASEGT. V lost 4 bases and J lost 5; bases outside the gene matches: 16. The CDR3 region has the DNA TGTGCCAGCAGTGTCTCCCTATGGGCCAGGGGGCTGGACGAGCAGTACTTC. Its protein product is CASSVSLWARGLDEQYF.

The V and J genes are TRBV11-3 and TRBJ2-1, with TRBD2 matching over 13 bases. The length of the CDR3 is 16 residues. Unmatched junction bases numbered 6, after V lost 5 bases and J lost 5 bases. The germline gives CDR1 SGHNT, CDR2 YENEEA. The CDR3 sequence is CASSVSTSGGDNEQFF. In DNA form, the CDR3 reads TGTGCCAGCAGCGTCTCCACTAGCGGGGGGGACAATGAGCAGTTCTTC.